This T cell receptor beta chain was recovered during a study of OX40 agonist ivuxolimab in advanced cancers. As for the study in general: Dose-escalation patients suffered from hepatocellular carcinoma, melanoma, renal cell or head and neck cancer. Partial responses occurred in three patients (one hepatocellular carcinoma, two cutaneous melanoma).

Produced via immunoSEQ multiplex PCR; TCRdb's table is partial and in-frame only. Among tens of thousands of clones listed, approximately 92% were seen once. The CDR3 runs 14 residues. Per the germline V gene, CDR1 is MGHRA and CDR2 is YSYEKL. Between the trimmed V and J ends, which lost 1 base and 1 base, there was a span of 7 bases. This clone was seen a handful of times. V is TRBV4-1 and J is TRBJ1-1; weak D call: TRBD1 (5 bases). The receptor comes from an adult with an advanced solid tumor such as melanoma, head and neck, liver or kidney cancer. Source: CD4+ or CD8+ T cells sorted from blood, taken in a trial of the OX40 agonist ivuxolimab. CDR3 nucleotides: TGCGCCAGCAGCCAAGGACAGCAGAACACTGAAGCTTTCTTT. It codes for CASSQGQQNTEAFF.